These 12 T cell receptor beta chains were all obtained from the same sample, sequenced in a study of monozygotic twins with cystic fibrosis. Sequencing used immunoSEQ multiplex PCR; TCRdb keeps in-frame clones, though not all of them. Here the sample spans 30,000 or so clones, approximately 65% being singletons. The sequencing sample was made of blood. These receptors all come from a girl aged 5-17 years with cystic fibrosis.

DNA for the CDR3: TGTGCCATCAGTGTTGCGGGATCCTACGAGCAGTACGTC. It yields the protein CAISVAGSYEQYV. The chain couples TRBV10-3 to TRBJ2-7, with a weak D call TRBD2 (6 bases). The CDR3 extends over 13 amino acids. V gave up 4 bases and J gave up 1 base, with 8 bases separating them. Germline V gene data show CDR1 as ENHRY and CDR2 as SYGVKD.

This chain links TRBV15 with TRBJ2-1, with D uncertain. V lost 0 bases and J 7 bases, leaving 7 bases between the germline ends. The germline V gene encodes CDR1 LNHNV and CDR2 YYDKDF (reference sequence). CDR3 length: 13 amino acids. In nucleotides, the CDR3 is TGTGCCACCAGCAGAGACTCGGAAAATGAGCAGTTCTTC. Its protein is CATSRDSENEQFF. Full variable domain (rest looked up from reference TRBV15 and TRBJ2-1): DAMVIQNPRYQVTQFGKPVTLSCSQTLNHNVMYWYQQKSSQAPKLLFHYYDKDFNNEADTPDNFQSRRPNTSFCFLDIRSPGLGDTAMYLCATSRDSENEQFFGPGTRLTVL.

V usage is TRBV29-1 and J usage is TRBJ2-1, with 8 positions matching TRBD1. CDR3 length: 13 residues. The ends lost 6 bases at V and 8 bases at J; junction bases unmatched: 9. Germline V gene lookup returns CDR1 SQVTM and CDR2 ANQGSEA. The CDR3 sequence: CSVAHLDRDEQFF. The CDR3, as DNA: TGCAGCGTAGCTCACTTGGACAGGGATGAGCAGTTCTTC.

This clone was found a few times. V is TRBV7-2 and J is TRBJ1-2; D is ambiguous. This CDR3 has 13 residues. Germline V gives CDR1 SGHTA, CDR2 FQGNSA. Trimming stripped 1 base from V and 8 bases from J, with 11 bases between. Written as DNA, the CDR3 is TGTGCCAGCAGCTTAGACCGCTCTGGAGGCTACACCTTC. Translation: CASSLDRSGGYTF.

The V call is TRBV6-5, the J call TRBJ2-2; no clear D. The CDR3 runs to 13 residues. Germline CDR1 MNHEY, CDR2 SVGAGI. Deletions cut 0 bases from V and 7 bases from J, with 6 bases between. The CDR3 DNA reads TGTGCCAGCAGTTACTCGATGCTCGGGGAGCTGTTTTTT. The encoded protein is CASSYSMLGELFF.

This clone showed up just a few times. The chain joins TRBV10-3 to TRBJ1-2; D gene unclear. The CDR3 sequence is 13 residues long. Looked up from germline, CDR1 is ENHRY and CDR2 is SYGVKD. Trimming took off 6 bases at V and 6 bases at J, with 14 bases between the two ends. This CDR3 reads CAISFSASNGYTF. The DNA of the CDR3 is TGTGCCATCAGCTTTTCCGCATCGAATGGCTACACCTTC.

This chain connects TRBV7-7 to TRBJ2-5, with D possibly TRBD2 on 5 matching bases. Per germline, CDR1 SSHAT and CDR2 FNYEAQ (reference sequence). The CDR3 length is 16 residues. V lost 5 bases and J 6 bases, leaving 22 bases between the germline ends. This CDR3 is CASSHGIVGAVQTQYF. Written as DNA, the CDR3 is TGTGCCAGCAGCCATGGTATAGTGGGAGCAGTCCAGACCCAGTACTTC.

This clone was detected only a few times. The rearrangement links TRBV30 to TRBJ2-5, with D possibly TRBD1 on 6 matching bases. Trimming left V 2 bases short and J 6 bases short, with 13 bases between. CDR1 and CDR2 from the germline V gene are GTSNPN and SVGIG (reference sequence). This CDR3 contains 13 residues. The CDR3 sequence: CAWSTPGHQTQYF. The DNA of the CDR3 is TGTGCCTGGAGTACTCCGGGACATCAGACCCAGTACTTC.

The chain combines TRBV7-6 with TRBJ2-5; 12 nucleotides line up with TRBD2. The CDR3 length is 15 residues. J gave up 1 base and V 4 bases, and 1 base lay outside the gene matches. CDR1 is SGHVS, CDR2 FNYEAQ, per germline. CDR3 region: CASSSSGRGQETQYF. For the CDR3, the DNA is TGTGCCAGCAGCTCTAGCGGGAGGGGCCAAGAGACCCAGTACTTC.

The rearrangement links TRBV5-1 to TRBJ2-6; D might be TRBD1 or TRBD2, each matching 5 bases. The CDR3 runs 15 residues. Germline V gene lookup returns CDR1 SGHRS and CDR2 YFSETQ. With 4 bases removed from V and 2 bases from J, the gap between germline ends came to 10 bases. The CDR3 region has the DNA TGCGCCAGCAGCCTCAGGGACGCTGGGGCCAACGTCCTGACTTTC. Its translation is CASSLRDAGANVLTF.

With respect to this clone: The same CDR3 also results from other DNA sequences found in this sample. The V call is TRBV5-1, the J call TRBJ2-5; D ambiguous. The CDR3 sequence is 11 residues long. V gave up 2 bases and J gave up 2 bases, with 1 base separating them. From germline, CDR1 is SGHRS and CDR2 YFSETQ. CDR3 sequence: CASSLQETQYF. CDR3 DNA: TGCGCCAGCAGCTTACAAGAGACCCAGTACTTC.

J is TRBJ1-2 and V is TRBV5-4, with D possibly matching TRBD1 (5 bases). Germline V CDR1 and CDR2: SGHNT, YYREEE (reference sequence). The CDR3 is 16 residues long. V lost 0 bases to trimming and J lost 6 bases, with 18 bases between them. The CDR3: CASSLEGIRGRDGYTF. CDR3 DNA sequence: TGTGCCAGCAGCTTGGAGGGGATTCGGGGGAGGGATGGCTACACCTTC.